This entry lists 5 T cell receptor beta chains sequenced from one sample in a study of T cell clones after liver transplantation. Sequenced by immunoSEQ multiplex PCR; TCRdb stores in-frame clones only, minus some. The sample consists of about 120,000 clones, 90% of them appearing once. This material consisted of CD4+ T cells from blood, taken 12 months after liver transplant. These receptors came from a human patient who received a liver transplant. Some T cells may be provided by the graft donor.

The rearrangement links TRBV12-5 to TRBJ1-5; the match to TRBD1 covers 9 bases. This CDR3 has 16 amino acids. V shed 6 bases and J 0 bases; nucleotides not matched to a gene: 6. Germline values: CDR1 LGHNT, CDR2 FRNRAP. The chain's CDR3 is CASGLGQGLSNQPQHF. In DNA, the CDR3 is TGTGCTAGTGGCCTGGGACAGGGTCTTAGCAATCAGCCCCAGCATTTT.

This clone has a handful of counts. This sequence joins TRBV10-1 and TRBJ2-7; D remains unclear. This CDR3 is built from 14 residues. Germline lookup yields CDR1 WNHNN and CDR2 SYGVQD (reference sequence). The ends were cut back, 3 bases at V and 6 bases at J, with 15 bases in the middle. For the CDR3, the DNA is TGCGCCAGCAGTGACGGACCGTACCCCGCCGAGCAGTACTTC. Amino acids: CASSDGPYPAEQYF.

The count of this clone is one. V is TRBV19 and J is TRBJ2-7, with a tentative D call TRBD2 (5 bases). V was shortened by 3 bases and J by 0 bases, with 12 bases between the two germline ends. Germline-derived CDR1 and CDR2 are LNHDA and SQIVND (reference sequence). This CDR3 is built from 15 residues. CDR3 DNA: TGTGCCAGTAGTATGAGGGCGGTACTCTCCTACGAGCAGTACTTC. It specifies CASSMRAVLSYEQYF.

This chain links TRBV15 with TRBJ2-5; 8 nucleotides agree with TRBD1. Germline CDR1 reads LNHNV; CDR2 reads YYDKDF (reference sequence). The CDR3 sequence is 16 residues long. V lost 5 bases, J lost 5 bases, and 13 bases stayed unmatched. The CDR3 DNA follows: TGTGCCACCAGCGTCAACCCCGGGACAGGAGGGGAGACCCAGTACTTC. As protein: CATSVNPGTGGETQYF.

V and J are TRBV11-2 and TRBJ2-5; 10 nucleotides align to TRBD2. There are 16 residues in the CDR3. With V trimmed by 1 base and J by 3 bases, 5 bases remained unmatched. Germline CDR1 and CDR2: SGHAT and FQNNGV. DNA of the CDR3: TGTGCCAGCAGCTTAGGGGCTAGCGGGAGTAAAGAGACCCAGTACTTC. Its protein is CASSLGASGSKETQYF.